The 8 T cell receptor beta chains reported below all come from one sample, sequenced in a study of shared clonotypes between healthy human individuals. Sequenced by immunoSEQ multiplex PCR; TCRdb stores in-frame clones only, minus some. The table has about 700,000 clones, approximately 79% seen once; the top ten hold about 1.7%. The sample taken for sequencing was memory CD4+ T cells sorted from blood. Noted subset: CD45RA-negative fraction. The receptors stem from a woman aged 30 to 39 in good health.

The CDR3 sequence: CASSFIGGTYNEQFF. The CDR3 DNA is TGCGCCAGCAGCTTCATTGGAGGGACCTACAATGAGCAGTTCTTC. The gene calls are TRBV5-1 and TRBJ2-1; D might be TRBD2 (6 bases). Germline-derived CDR1 and CDR2 are SGHRS and YFSETQ. This CDR3 has 15 amino acids. V was pared by 2 bases and J by 2 bases, with 11 bases between.

This clone came up many times. The rearrangement links TRBV27 to TRBJ2-2; 9 bases map to TRBD1. The CDR3 sequence is 13 residues long. Germline V CDR1 and CDR2: MNHEY, SMNVEV (reference sequence). V was clipped by 6 bases and J by 5 bases; unmatched bases: 1. CDR3: CASRGTGTGELFF. The CDR3, as DNA: TGTGCCAGCAGAGGGACAGGGACCGGGGAGCTGTTTTTT.

This chain uses TRBV7-9 with TRBJ2-5; 13 bases are shared with TRBD2. V trimming: 6 bases; J trimming: 2 bases; junction bases outside the gene matches: 12. Germline V CDR1 and CDR2: SEHNR, FQNEAQ (reference sequence). The CDR3 spans 18 residues. This CDR3 is CASSPGLAGEVGQETQYF. The CDR3 bases are TGTGCCAGCAGTCCAGGACTAGCGGGAGAGGTAGGGCAAGAGACCCAGTACTTC.

The J gene is TRBJ2-5, the V gene TRBV28, with D perhaps TRBD2 (6 bases). The J call may be faulty, since TRBJ2-7 better matches the DNA end. The CDR3 consists of 14 residues. Germline V gene sequence: CDR1 MDHEN, CDR2 SYDVKM. CDR3 sequence reads: CASRPGLESYEQYF. The DNA of the CDR3 is TGTGCCAGCAGGCCGGGACTGGAGTCCTACGAGCAGTACTTC.

The chain combines TRBV29-1 with TRBJ2-3, with D hard to call. The CDR3 is 12 residues long. Trimming took off 3 bases at V and 4 bases at J, with 8 bases between the two ends. The germline gives CDR1 SQVTM, CDR2 ANQGSEA. CDR3 residues: CSVEGSSDTQYF. As DNA, the CDR3 is TGCAGCGTTGAGGGGTCTTCAGATACGCAGTATTTT.

This clone appeared a few times. V is TRBV6-5 and J is TRBJ2-7; 8 bases align to TRBD1. Germline lookup yields CDR1 MNHEY and CDR2 SVGAGI. The V gene end was trimmed by 5 bases and the J gene end by 3 bases; junction bases not matched to a gene: 3. The CDR3 has 13 residues. The CDR3 region has the DNA TGTGCCAGCAGTCGGACAGGGAACTACGAGCAGTACTTC. Its translation is CASSRTGNYEQYF.

This clone appeared a few times. The V gene is TRBV5-1, the J gene TRBJ2-6; 7 nucleotides line up with TRBD1. The CDR3 has 16 amino acids. Germline V gene data show CDR1 as SGHRS and CDR2 as YFSETQ. With 3 bases clipped from V and 0 bases from J, the junction kept 3 bases outside the gene matches. For the CDR3, the DNA is TGCGCCAGCAGCTCATCAGGGGGCTCTGGGGCCAACGTCCTGACTTTC. Translated: CASSSSGGSGANVLTF.

The V gene is TRBV19, the J gene TRBJ2-7, with a possible D match to TRBD1 (6 bases). The V gene lost 7 bases and the J gene lost 0 bases, with 13 bases spanning the gap. The CDR3 consists of 14 residues. In germline, CDR1 is LNHDA, CDR2 SQIVND (reference sequence). CDR3 nucleotide sequence: TGTGCCAGTACCAAGGGACACCCCTCCTACGAGCAGTACTTC. Translating gives CASTKGHPSYEQYF.